This T cell receptor (beta chain) is from a study of identical twins (dated by TCRdb to about 2016). About the study as a whole: To test whether fetal clonotypes persist, the study used deep sequencing on TCR alpha and beta repertoires from monozygotic twins, unrelated adults of various ages, and cord blood. Replicate twin experiments were performed at different times using different library preparation protocols to rule out contamination.

A note on this clonotype: The antigen this receptor binds is unknown. No base quality values were provided; no much bigger clone lies one nucleotide off.

Libraries were constructed by 5' RACE. The sequencer was an Illumina HiSeq 2000. Template switching introduced a universal primer binding site; the final cDNA contained a unique molecular identifier, enabling accurate counting of TCR cDNA molecules. Specific primers in the conserved constant-segment region were used to synthesize first-strand cDNA for TCR alpha and beta chains. To control for contamination, every cDNA library carried two barcodes: a SMART-Mk sample barcode plus Illumina barcodes. TruSeq adapter sequences along with Illumina sample barcodes were introduced in two successive PCR steps. Sequencing of the TCR alpha and beta cDNA libraries was done on the Illumina HiSeq platform using custom primers. The source study handled its data this way. Unique molecular identifiers were extracted from raw reads with MiGEC, and CDR3 positions were determined with MiXCR. Recombination models were inferred per individual with the repgenHMM and IGoR tools using an EM algorithm. Shared clonotype analysis was performed with the tcR package in R, normalizing sharing by the product of cloneset sizes. Out-of-frame nonproductive sequences were analyzed to study raw recombination free of thymic and clonal selection effects. The raw public data were reprocessed by TCRdb itself: fastp quality trimming at Q25, MiXCR clonotype calling, in-frame beta chains only. Here each entry gathers all rows of one CDR3 protein and keeps the most common genes and DNA. These V and J calls originate from TCRdb's pipeline instead of the authors' own analysis. The sample contains 520,000 or so distinct CDR3 sequences, roughly 21% of them found a single time. Together, the top ten hold 0.91% of the sample.

Every donor was a healthy Caucasian. The twin cohort comprised three pairs of female monozygotic twins, all aged roughly 18 to 30 years. Positive isolation kits from Invitrogen were used to isolate CD4+ and CD8+ T cell populations. The investigation overall reported the following: Zero-insertion analyses could be partly confounded by invariant T cells such as MAIT and iNKT, although diverse VJ usage argued against such confounding for most clonotypes. Abundant cord blood beta clonotypes had fewer insertions, young adult naive repertoires showed a similar but weaker trend, and memory repertoires showed no such trend. Out-of-frame TCR alpha sequences shared between twins showed an excess of low generation-probability sequences compared with coincidental sharing between unrelated individuals. Out-of-frame TCR alpha sharing in monozygotic twins was systematically underestimated by recombination models, whereas sharing between unrelated individuals was in agreement with the recombination models. Because the same donors could not be followed over many years, conclusions were based on cross-sectional statistical analysis. A weaker excess of twin sharing was found in beta out-of-frame sequences because the signal-to-noise ratio was lowered by fewer shared sequences.

This same sample was also taken into another study, of T cells expressing NK-cell markers. The second study, in turn, reports: In sorted CD3+CD56+NKG2C+, CD3+CD56+NKG2C- and CD3+CD56-NKG2C+ T-cell subsets from roughly 8 donors, TCR beta-chain repertoires were profiled. Among the eight sequenced donors, seven were HCMV-seropositive and one was HCMV-seronegative. In several experiments an anti-gammadeltaTCR antibody was added to restrict sorting to alphabetaTCR-expressing T cells. In roughly six donors, the dominant CD3+CD56+NKG2C+ clonotypes were among the top 10 CD8+ clonotypes and accounted for roughly 1.0-8% of CD8+ T cells. Those dominant clonotypes were again the most abundant among CD3+CD56-NKG2C+ cells in a handful of donors, at about 28.3-65%. Whether the expanded NKG2C-expressing T cell clones were specific for HCMV antigens was left unclear. All eight donors whose samples were sequenced were randomly selected healthy volunteers, three of them men and five women. A commercial ELISA kit detecting HCMV-specific IgG in serum was used to determine HCMV serostatus. MIGEC was used to demultiplex reads and group reads by UMI, and MiTCR was used to assemble and quantify clonotypes. To exclude erroneous sequences, any TCR cDNA sequence not supported by at least two reads was discarded. The tcR package was used for downstream repertoire analysis, with clonotypes matched between fractions based on CDR3 nucleotide sequence plus V segment. Antigen specificity was annotated against VDJdb with VDJmatch, allowing one amino acid substitution in CDR3.

The specimen was CD4+ T cells sorted from blood. This TCR came from a woman between 18 and 30 years old in good health.

The CDR3 protein: CASGLVLSGSREHEQFF. The DNA is TGTGCTAGTGGTTTGGTACTGAGCGGGAGTCGGGAGCATGAGCAGTTCTTC. The V and J genes are TRBV12-5 and TRBJ2-1; TRBD2 fits 8 bases in the junction. Relative to germline, V is missing 0 bases and J is missing 8 bases, with 12 bases of the junction outside any gene match. CDR1 and CDR2 are drawn from the germline V gene: LGHNT, FRNRAP. The CDR3 contains 17 residues, cysteine and phenylalanine counted. CDR3 DNA is the only sequence kept; it has 51 bases, read in frame from the first base. Beyond the CDR3, the reference TRBV12-5 and TRBJ2-1 genes provide the residues; the full variable domain reads: DARVTQTPRHKVTEMGQEVTMRCQPILGHNTVFWYRQTMMQGLELLAYFRNRAPLDDSGMPKDRFSAEMPDATLATLKIQPSEPRDSAVYFCASGLVLSGSREHEQFFGPGTRLTVL.